This entry lists 5 T cell receptor beta chains sequenced from one sample in a study of T cell repertoires in cytomegalovirus infection. MiXCR, applied by TCRdb to the reads, yields one record per CDR3 protein. The sample carries some 680,000 distinct CDR3 sequences, under 40% recorded once. Source material: PBMCs. These receptors were obtained from a human donor in good health (CMV status not recorded). Some clones in this sample may be carry-over from other donors' samples.

The chain couples TRBV5-4 to TRBJ1-1; possibly TRBD1 for D (5 bases). The CDR3 length is 12 residues. Trimming removed 2 bases from V and 8 bases from J, with 10 bases in between. Germline CDR1 reads SGHNT; CDR2 reads YYREEE (reference sequence). The CDR3 region is CASSLSAGEAFF. The CDR3 nucleotides are TGTGCCAGCAGCTTATCCGCAGGGGAAGCTTTCTTT.

The gene calls are TRBV7-2 and TRBJ1-6; the D is unclear. This CDR3 region has 11 residues. CDR1 and CDR2 (germline): SGHTA, FQGNSA. V was pared by 0 bases and J by 13 bases, with 4 bases between. The chain's CDR3 is CASSLAGPLHF. The CDR3 DNA reads TGTGCCAGCAGCTTAGCGGGCCCCCTCCACTTT. Supplemented by reference TRBV7-2 and TRBJ1-6, the full variable domain reads GAGVSQSPSNKVTEKGKDVELRCDPISGHTALYWYRQSLGQGLEFLIYFQGNSAPDKSGLPSDRFSAERTGGSVSTLTIQRTQQEDSAVYLCASSLAGPLHFGNGTRLTVT.

This chain links TRBV7-9 with TRBJ2-7, with D perhaps TRBD1 (6 bases). Trimming pared 3 bases from V and 3 bases from J, leaving 12 bases between. The CDR3 covers 14 residues. Germline CDR1 SEHNR, CDR2 FQNEAQ (reference sequence). Written as DNA, the CDR3 is TGTGCCAGCAGCTTCGCAGGCAGGGGCTACGAGCAGTACTTC. Residues: CASSFAGRGYEQYF.

This clonotype has a single count. An end of the junction does not agree with germline; a read error may underlie this. CDR3 sequence reads: CSSSTYRDTEAFF. The CDR3, as DNA: TGTTCCAGTAGTACTTACAGAGACACTGAAGCTTTCTTT. The chain uses TRBV19 and TRBJ1-1, with no clear D. Germline CDR1 reads LNHDA; CDR2 reads SQIVND (reference sequence). The CDR3 extends over 13 amino acids.

This chain joins TRBV5-1 and TRBJ1-3; 8 bases align to TRBD1. CDR3 length: 15 amino acids. Trimming removed 4 bases from V and 4 bases from J; junction bases left unmatched: 7. Germline V gene lookup returns CDR1 SGHRS and CDR2 YFSETQ. CDR3 residues: CASSEQGAVGNTIYF. The CDR3 nucleotides read TGCGCCAGCAGCGAGCAGGGGGCGGTCGGAAACACCATATATTTT.